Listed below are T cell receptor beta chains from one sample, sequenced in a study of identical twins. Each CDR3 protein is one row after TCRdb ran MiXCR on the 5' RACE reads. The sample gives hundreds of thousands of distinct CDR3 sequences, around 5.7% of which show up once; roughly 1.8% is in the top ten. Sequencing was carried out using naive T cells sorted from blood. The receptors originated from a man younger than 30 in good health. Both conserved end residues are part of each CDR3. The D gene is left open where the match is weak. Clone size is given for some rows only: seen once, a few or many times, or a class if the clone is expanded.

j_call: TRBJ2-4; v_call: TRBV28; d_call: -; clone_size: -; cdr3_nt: TGTGCCAGCAGTCCACCCCCCAATGGCGCCAAAAACATTCAGTACTTC; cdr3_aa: CASSPPPNGAKNIQYF
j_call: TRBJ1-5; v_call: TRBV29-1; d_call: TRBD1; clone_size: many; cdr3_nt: TGCAGCGTCGGGACAGGTCGCAATCAGCCCCAGCATTTT; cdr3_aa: CSVGTGRNQPQHF
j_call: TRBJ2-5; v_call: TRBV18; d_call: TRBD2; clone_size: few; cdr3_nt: TGTGCCAGCTCACAAGGTCTTGGCGGGGGAACACAAGAGACCCAGTACTTC; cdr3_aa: CASSQGLGGGTQETQYF
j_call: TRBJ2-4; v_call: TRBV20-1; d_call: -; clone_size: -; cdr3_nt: TGCAGTGCTAGACAGGACGACCTCACCAAAAACATTCAGTACTTC; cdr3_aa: CSARQDDLTKNIQYF
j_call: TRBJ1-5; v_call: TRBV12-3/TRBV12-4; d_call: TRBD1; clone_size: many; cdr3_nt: TGTGCCAGCAGTTACGACAGGGGGGCTAAAATCCTCCAGCCCCAGCATTTT; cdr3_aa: CASSYDRGAKILQPQHF
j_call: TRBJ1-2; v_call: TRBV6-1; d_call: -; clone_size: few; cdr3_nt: TGTGCCAGCCCCGGACGGAGTTTTTATGGCTACACCTTC; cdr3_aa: CASPGRSFYGYTF
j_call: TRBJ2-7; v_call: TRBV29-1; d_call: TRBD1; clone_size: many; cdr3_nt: TGCAGCGTTAAAGCCGGGACAGGGGGCGACGAGCAGTACTTC; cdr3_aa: CSVKAGTGGDEQYF
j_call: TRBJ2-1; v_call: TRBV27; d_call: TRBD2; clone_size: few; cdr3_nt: TGTGCCAGCAGTATTGGAGGCTTGGGACTAGCGGGAACCAATGAGCAGTTCTTC; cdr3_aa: CASSIGGLGLAGTNEQFF
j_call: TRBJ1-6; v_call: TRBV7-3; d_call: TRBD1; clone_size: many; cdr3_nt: TGTGCCAGCAGCTTAACAGGGGGCTCGAATTCACCCCTCCACTTT; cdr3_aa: CASSLTGGSNSPLHF
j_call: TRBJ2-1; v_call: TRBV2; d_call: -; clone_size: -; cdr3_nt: TGTGCCAGCATCTTTCCAGGCGTGGACAATGAGCAGTTCTTC; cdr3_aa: CASIFPGVDNEQFF
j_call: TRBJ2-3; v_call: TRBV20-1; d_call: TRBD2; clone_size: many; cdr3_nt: TGCAGTGCTAGAAAACGACTAGCGGGAGTTTTTGTTTTCACAGATACGCAGTATTTT; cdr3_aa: CSARKRLAGVFVFTDTQYF
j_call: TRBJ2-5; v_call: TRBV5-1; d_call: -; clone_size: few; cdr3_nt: TGCGCCAGCAGCTTGACGGCAGACCAAGAGACCCAGTACTTC; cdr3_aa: CASSLTADQETQYF
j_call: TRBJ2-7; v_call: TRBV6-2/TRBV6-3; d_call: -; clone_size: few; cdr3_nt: TGTGCCAGCACCACCCAGGGGCGAAACGAGCAGTACTTC; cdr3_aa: CASTTQGRNEQYF
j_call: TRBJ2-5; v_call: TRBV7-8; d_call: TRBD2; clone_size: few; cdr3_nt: TGTGCCAGCTTTGAGATGGGAGGGCCGGGCGGGACCCAGTACTTC; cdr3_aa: CASFEMGGPGGTQYF
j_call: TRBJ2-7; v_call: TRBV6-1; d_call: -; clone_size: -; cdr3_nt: TGTGCCAGCAAGGGGGGTCCCTACGAGCAGTACTTC; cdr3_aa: CASKGGPYEQYF
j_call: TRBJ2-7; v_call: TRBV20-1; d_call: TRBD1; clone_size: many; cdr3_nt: TGCAGTACCTGGGGACAGGAAACCAACGAGCAGTACTTC; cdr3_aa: CSTWGQETNEQYF
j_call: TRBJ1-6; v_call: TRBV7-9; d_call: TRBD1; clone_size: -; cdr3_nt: TGTGCCAGCAGCCAGGGGGAAATTTCACCCCTCCACTTT; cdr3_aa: CASSQGEISPLHF
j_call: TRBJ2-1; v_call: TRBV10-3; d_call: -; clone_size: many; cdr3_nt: TGTGCCATCAGTGAGCCTCATAACACGGGACTCGCCTACAATGAGCAGTTCTTC; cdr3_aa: CAISEPHNTGLAYNEQFF
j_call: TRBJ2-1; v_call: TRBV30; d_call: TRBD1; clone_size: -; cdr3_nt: TGTGCCTGGAGTGGGACAGGGGGCTTTGAGCAGTTCTTC; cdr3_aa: CAWSGTGGFEQFF
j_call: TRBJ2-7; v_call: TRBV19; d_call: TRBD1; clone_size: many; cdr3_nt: TGTGCCAGTAGTACCTGGGGACAGACATCCTCCTACGAGCAGTACTTC; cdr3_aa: CASSTWGQTSSYEQYF